A single sample is the source of the 10 T cell receptor beta chains below, sequenced in a study of T cell repertoires in cytomegalovirus infection. TCRdb itself ran the reads through MiXCR, one entry per CDR3 protein. The sample carries about 210,000 distinct CDR3 sequences, around 6.2% recorded once. Sequenced sample: PBMCs. Receptors were obtained from a human donor in good health (CMV status not recorded). Some clones in this sample may be carry-over from other donors' samples.

Only a few counts were recorded for this clonotype. This chain links TRBV15 with TRBJ2-7; D is uncertain. The V gene lost 3 bases and the J gene lost 5 bases, with 8 bases spanning the gap. The germline CDR1 and CDR2 sequences are LNHNV and YYDKDF (reference sequence). This CDR3 is built from 12 residues. The CDR3 loop is CATSRGQDEQYF. CDR3 bases: TGTGCCACCAGCAGGGGCCAGGACGAGCAGTACTTC.

This clonotype was seen only a few times. CDR3 sequence (DNA): TGTGCCTGGAGTGTACTAGAGACCCAGTACTTC. This codes for CAWSVLETQYF. The V and J genes are TRBV30 and TRBJ2-5, with unresolved D. This CDR3 comprises 11 residues. Germline loops: CDR1 GTSNPN, CDR2 SVGIG (reference sequence). V shed 0 bases and J shed 4 bases, with 3 bases lying between them.

The J gene is TRBJ1-6, the V gene TRBV7-2, with TRBD1 as a possible D gene (6 bases). From germline, CDR1 is SGHTA and CDR2 FQGNSA. The CDR3 is 16 residues long. Between the trimmed V and J ends, which lost 1 base and 4 bases, there was a span of 11 bases. Here the CDR3 DNA reads TGTGCCAGCAGCTTAGGGGGGGGCGCTTATAATTCACCCCTCCACTTT. Translating gives CASSLGGGAYNSPLHF.

This chain uses TRBV5-1 with TRBJ2-1, with D maybe TRBD2 (5 bases). V dropped 1 base and J dropped 6 bases, with 8 bases sitting between them. The CDR3 loop spans 13 amino acids. Germline CDR1 and CDR2: SGHRS and YFSETQ. CDR3 sequence (DNA): TGCGCCAGCAGCTTGCGAGCGGCCAATGAGCAGTTCTTC. It translates to CASSLRAANEQFF.

The chain uses TRBV29-1 and TRBJ2-5; 13 nucleotides agree with TRBD2. J gave up 1 base and V 6 bases, and 14 bases lay outside the gene matches. Germline loops: CDR1 SQVTM, CDR2 ANQGSEA. CDR3 length equals 18 residues. The CDR3 spells CSVPGGLAGTLTQETQYF. The DNA of the CDR3 is TGCAGCGTGCCCGGGGGACTAGCGGGGACCTTAACCCAAGAGACCCAGTACTTC.

This clonotype was seen many times. The chain employs TRBV6-6 and TRBJ1-1; weak D call: TRBD1 (6 bases). V lost 6 bases and J lost 5, with 19 bases in between. The germline gives CDR1 MNHNY, CDR2 SVGAGI (reference sequence). The CDR3 is made up of 15 amino acids. CDR3 coding DNA: TGTGCCAGCAGCCCCGGTCCAGGGGAGGGGACTGAAGCTTTCTTT. It is translated as CASSPGPGEGTEAFF.

The gene calls are TRBV6-6 and TRBJ2-3; TRBD2 aligns across 9 bases. V lost 6 bases, J lost 4 bases, and 5 bases stayed unmatched. This CDR3 region has 14 residues. The germline gives CDR1 MNHNY, CDR2 SVGAGI (reference sequence). The CDR3 DNA follows: TGTGCCAGCAGCCAGCGGGGGGAGGCAGATACGCAGTATTTT. The encoded protein is CASSQRGEADTQYF.

This clonotype was detected ten times or more. The gene calls are TRBV7-2 and TRBJ1-2, with 9 bases fitting TRBD1. The germline CDR1 and CDR2 sequences are SGHTA and FQGNSA. V trimming: 5 bases; J trimming: 6 bases; junction bases outside the gene matches: 4. The CDR3 is 13 residues long. The CDR3 reads CASSRDRVDGYTF. CDR3 DNA sequence: TGTGCCAGCAGCCGGGACAGGGTGGATGGCTACACCTTC.

This clonotype was detected many times. The rearrangement links TRBV20-1 to TRBJ2-3; 10 bases agree with TRBD2. Germline CDR1 is DFQATT and CDR2 is SNEGSKA (reference sequence). The V segment lost 5 bases and the J segment 1 base; nucleotides outside the gene matches: 6. This CDR3 has 15 residues. Here the CDR3 DNA reads TGCAGTGCTGGGCCTACTAGCGGGGGCACAGATACGCAGTATTTT. Its protein is CSAGPTSGGTDTQYF.

The table lists this clonotype with a few counts. V gene TRBV7-3 combines with J gene TRBJ2-3; D is unresolved. Germline V CDR1 and CDR2: SGHTA, FQGTGA. CDR3 length: 14 amino acids. V shed 4 bases and J shed 1 base, with 9 bases lying between them. The CDR3 loop is CASSYDIGTDTQYF. CDR3 DNA sequence: TGTGCCAGCAGCTACGATATTGGCACAGATACGCAGTATTTT.